This TCR beta chain was captured by sequencing in a study of shared clonotypes between healthy human individuals (dated by TCRdb to about 2020). Regarding the research as a whole: The cohort included three men and a couple of women between 18 and 49 years of age. Between about 0.94 and 8.9 billion PBMCs per donor were obtained by leukapheresis. Libraries were prepared and TCR repertoires were sequenced by different laboratories using diverse techniques, in order to increase sequencing depth and limit assay-specific biases. To estimate repertoire size and how much clonotype sharing occurs between individuals, the study deeply sequenced the blood TCR repertoires of roughly 5 healthy adults. For each donor, CD4 naive and CD4 memory were each run on three plates, CD8 naive on two plates, and CD8 memory on one plate.

The CDR3 numbers 13 residues from cysteine through phenylalanine. Just CDR3 DNA is preserved here, 39 bases in frame from base 1. The germline V gene encodes CDR1 MNHEY and CDR2 SMNVEV (reference sequence). V is pruned by 6 bases and J by 6 bases, leaving 7 bases of the junction without a gene match. Using the deep immunoSEQ assay, TCR CDR3 regions were amplified from genomic DNA by multiplex PCR. For each cell subset, the extracted genomic DNA was distributed evenly across all wells of several immunoSEQ 96-well plates, and each plate served as one replicate. For sorted subsets, approximately 190 ng genomic DNA, equal to tens of thousands of T cell genomes, was loaded into each replicate PCR. Purified libraries were measured with a Qubit 3.0 fluorometer, size-checked on a Bioanalyzer 2100, and measured again with the KAPA Library Quantification kit. A separate single-read 150-cycle Illumina NextSeq 550 flow cell was used to sequence each immunoSEQ 96-well plate. The authors' analysis ran thus. The immunoSEQ output contained only junctional sequences without quality scores, so filtering could not match that applied to full-length reads. To assign V/J genes and CDR3, sequences were annotated using PyIR, a Python wrapper for IgBLAST v1.9, with IMGT germline references. Reads were filtered out if the reads had weak V/J assignments (E-value above 1e-6), no CDR3, stop codons, out-of-frame junctions, or ambiguous translated residues. V3J clonotypes were defined by identical inferred V gene, J gene, and CDR3 amino acid sequence. To compute the percentage overlap between repertoires, the number of shared unique clonotypes was divided by the size of the smaller repertoire. RTK rarefaction, the Chao1 estimator, and Recon v2.1 estimates of unobserved clonotypes were used to assess repertoire richness. Generation probabilities were computed with OLGA for all TCRbeta clonotypes obtained by the gDNA method from four donors. TCRdb stores this immuneACCESS table with in-frame sequences only. Part of the clones is absent; in the studies checked, under half of the shortfall reflects unresolved V genes, and no reason is known for the rest. The V and J calls and the clone size are those of that table, but D and trimming were determined from the DNA. The sample profile shows approximately 2.3 million clones; 85% to 95% of them were found once. The ten largest account for 0.39% of the sample.

Healthy HIV-negative adults with no recently reported acute infections or vaccinations were included as donors. Only Caucasian adults living in Nashville, Tennessee, USA were represented among the donors. CD4+ T cells were enriched by magnetic negative selection; naive cells were then positively selected on CD45RA, and the negative fraction formed the memory subset. After blood collection by leukapheresis, PBMCs were isolated using Ficoll-Histopaque density gradient centrifugation and then cryopreserved in the vapor phase of liquid nitrogen. Analytical flow cytometry was used to check the purity and quantity of each magnetically sorted T cell population. From each sorted fraction, genomic DNA was isolated and quantified by UV absorbance on a Nanodrop 2000c. The paper's findings and limits, for the study overall: Clonotypes shared by all four sorted-subset donors showed higher generation probabilities than non-shared clonotypes. Estimated clonotype richness was generally larger for naive than for memory subsets. Rarefaction of sorted-subset datasets indicated incomplete sequencing despite the large sequencing depth. Sampling was limited to blood, and TCR repertoires in tissue likely differ from TCR repertoires in blood. Across a handful of donors, approximately 5% of naive CD4, approximately 3.6% of naive CD8, under 2.5% of memory CD4, and 0.3% to 0.45% of memory CD8 clonotypes were shared. The genetic and exposure-history diversity represented was limited by the small number of donors. Based on pairwise subsampling, the degree of clonotype sharing among donors was expected to be affected by sequencing depth.

With regard to this clone: No antigen is known for it. No base quality values were provided; no much bigger clone lies one nucleotide off.

Sequencing was done on a sample of naive CD4+ T cells from PBMCs. This specimen's cell subset or site label, per the study, means: CD45RA+ positively selected. This TCR derives from a man aged 18 to 29 in good health. Some clones in this sample may be carry-over from other donors' samples. The receptor chain draws on TRBV27 and TRBJ1-2, and 7 junctional nucleotides match TRBD1. CDR3 protein: CASRSTGANGYTF. The sequence in DNA is TGTGCCAGCAGGTCCACAGGGGCGAATGGCTACACCTTC.